Each of the 4 T cell receptor beta chains below was sequenced from the same sample in a study of OX40 agonist ivuxolimab in advanced cancers. Some clones are missing from TCRdb's copy, which holds only in-frame ones; the method was immunoSEQ multiplex PCR. The table lists more than 65,000 clones, about 85% of them singletons, with under 6% in the top ten. Specimen: CD4+ or CD8+ T cells sorted from blood, collected in a trial of the OX40 agonist ivuxolimab. The receptors were sampled from an adult with an advanced solid tumor such as melanoma, head and neck, liver or kidney cancer.

The CDR3 DNA reads as TGTGCCAGCAGCTCACCCGGGACAGGGGGGAAACAGCCCCAGCATTTT. Protein: CASSSPGTGGKQPQHF. The chain combines TRBV7-9 with TRBJ1-5; 11 nucleotides agree with TRBD1. The CDR3 spans 16 residues. Losses at the gene ends were 4 bases for V and 7 bases for J; bases not matched to a gene: 9. Germline V gene sequence: CDR1 SEHNR, CDR2 FQNEAQ (reference sequence).

CDR3 DNA: TGTGCCAGCAGCGTGACTGGGGGCTCCTACAATGAGCAGTTCTTC. As protein: CASSVTGGSYNEQFF. The chain combines TRBV7-6 with TRBJ2-1; either TRBD1 or TRBD2 may fit D (5 bases each). V shed 5 bases and J shed 0 bases, with 11 bases lying between them. The CDR3 is 15 amino acids. Germline values: CDR1 SGHVS, CDR2 FNYEAQ.

The rearrangement uses TRBV4-3 and TRBJ2-7; TRBD1 matches 7 bases. Trimming took 0 bases from V and 3 from J; bases not matched to a gene: 5. The CDR3 sequence is 15 residues long. The V gene's germline CDR1 is LGHNA and CDR2 YSLEER. Written as DNA, the CDR3 is TGCGCCAGCAGCCAAGAACAGGGGATCGGCTACGAGCAGTACTTC. Translated, it gives CASSQEQGIGYEQYF.

The chain employs TRBV5-4 and TRBJ2-1; 10 bases map to TRBD2. The J segment lost 10 bases and the V segment lost 4 bases, leaving 14 bases of the junction unmatched. The CDR3 spans 16 residues. Per the germline V gene, CDR1 is SGHNT and CDR2 is YYREEE (reference sequence). The CDR3 sequence: CASSTRTGTSDWEQFF. CDR3 nucleotides: TGTGCCAGCAGCACTCGCACCGGGACTAGCGATTGGGAGCAGTTCTTC.